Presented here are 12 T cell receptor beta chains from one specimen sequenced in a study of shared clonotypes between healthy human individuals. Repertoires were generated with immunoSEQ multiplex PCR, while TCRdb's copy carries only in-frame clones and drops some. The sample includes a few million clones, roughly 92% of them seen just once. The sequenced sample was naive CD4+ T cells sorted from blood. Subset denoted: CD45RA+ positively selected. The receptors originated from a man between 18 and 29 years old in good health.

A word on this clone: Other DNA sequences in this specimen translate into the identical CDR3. The CDR3 loop reads CASSPATGGYEQYF. CDR3 bases: TGTGCCAGCTCACCGGCGACAGGGGGCTACGAGCAGTACTTC. J is TRBJ2-7 and V is TRBV18; 9 bases are shared with TRBD1. CDR3 size: 14 residues. Germline CDR1 reads KGHSH; CDR2 reads LQKENI. V shed 3 bases and J 3 bases; nucleotides not matched to a gene: 3.

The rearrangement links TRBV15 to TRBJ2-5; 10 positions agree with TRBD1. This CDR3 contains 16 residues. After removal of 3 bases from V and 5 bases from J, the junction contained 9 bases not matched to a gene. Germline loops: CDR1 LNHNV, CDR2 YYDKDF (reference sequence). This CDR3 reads CATSSPPTGGAETQYF. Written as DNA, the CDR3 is TGTGCCACCAGCAGCCCCCCGACAGGGGGCGCGGAGACCCAGTACTTC.

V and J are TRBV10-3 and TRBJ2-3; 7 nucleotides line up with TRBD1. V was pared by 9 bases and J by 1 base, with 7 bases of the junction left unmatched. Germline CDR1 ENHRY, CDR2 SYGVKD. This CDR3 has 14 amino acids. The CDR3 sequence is CAMGRTGGTDTQYF. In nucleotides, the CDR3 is TGTGCCATGGGAAGAACAGGGGGCACAGATACGCAGTATTTT.

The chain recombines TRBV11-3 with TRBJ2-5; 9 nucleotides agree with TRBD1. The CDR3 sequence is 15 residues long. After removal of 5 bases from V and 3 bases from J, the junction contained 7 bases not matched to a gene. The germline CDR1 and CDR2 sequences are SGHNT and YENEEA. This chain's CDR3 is CASSREGQGKETQYF. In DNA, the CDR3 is TGTGCCAGCAGCCGAGAGGGACAGGGTAAAGAGACCCAGTACTTC.

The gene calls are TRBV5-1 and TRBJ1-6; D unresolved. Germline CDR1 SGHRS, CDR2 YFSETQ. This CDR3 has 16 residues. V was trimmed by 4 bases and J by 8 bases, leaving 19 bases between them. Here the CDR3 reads CASSPVFREGHSPLHF. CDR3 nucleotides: TGCGCCAGCAGCCCTGTGTTTCGGGAAGGGCATTCACCCCTCCACTTT.

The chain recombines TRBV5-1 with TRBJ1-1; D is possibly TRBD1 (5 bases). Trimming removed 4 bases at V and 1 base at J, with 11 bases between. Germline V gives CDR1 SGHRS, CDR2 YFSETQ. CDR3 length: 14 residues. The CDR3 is CASSIKDKNTEAFF. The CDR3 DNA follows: TGCGCCAGCAGCATAAAGGACAAGAACACTGAAGCTTTCTTT.

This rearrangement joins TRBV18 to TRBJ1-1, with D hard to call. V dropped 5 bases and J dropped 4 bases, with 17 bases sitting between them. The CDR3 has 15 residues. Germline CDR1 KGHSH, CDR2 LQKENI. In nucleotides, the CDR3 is TGTGCCAGCTCAACTGCCCGGCCTCCCGGCACTGAAGCTTTCTTT. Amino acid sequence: CASSTARPPGTEAFF.

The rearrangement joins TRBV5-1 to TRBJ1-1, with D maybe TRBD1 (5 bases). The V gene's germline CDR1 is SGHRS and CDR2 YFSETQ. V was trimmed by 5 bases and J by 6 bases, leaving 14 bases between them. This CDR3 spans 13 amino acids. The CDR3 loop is CASSYEQASEAFF. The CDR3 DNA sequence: TGCGCCAGCAGTTACGAACAGGCCTCTGAAGCTTTCTTT. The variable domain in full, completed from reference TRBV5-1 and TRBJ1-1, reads KAGVTQTPRYLIKTRGQQVTLSCSPISGHRSVSWYQQTPGQGLQFLFEYFSETQRNKGNFPGRFSGRQFSNSRSEMNVSTLELGDSALYLCASSYEQASEAFFGQGTRLTVV.

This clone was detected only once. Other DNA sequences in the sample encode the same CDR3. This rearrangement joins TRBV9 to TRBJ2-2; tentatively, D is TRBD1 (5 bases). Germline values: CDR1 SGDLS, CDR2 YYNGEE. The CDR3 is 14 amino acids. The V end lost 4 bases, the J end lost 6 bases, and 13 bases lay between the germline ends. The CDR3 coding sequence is TGTGCCAGCAGCACCTTGCAGGGCGCCGGGGAGCTGTTTTTT. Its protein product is CASSTLQGAGELFF.

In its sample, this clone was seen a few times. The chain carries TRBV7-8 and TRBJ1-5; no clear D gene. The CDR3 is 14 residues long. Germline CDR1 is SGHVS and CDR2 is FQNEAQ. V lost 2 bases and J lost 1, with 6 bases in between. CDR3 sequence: CASSLIDSNQPQHF. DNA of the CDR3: TGTGCCAGCAGCTTAATTGACAGCAATCAGCCCCAGCATTTT.

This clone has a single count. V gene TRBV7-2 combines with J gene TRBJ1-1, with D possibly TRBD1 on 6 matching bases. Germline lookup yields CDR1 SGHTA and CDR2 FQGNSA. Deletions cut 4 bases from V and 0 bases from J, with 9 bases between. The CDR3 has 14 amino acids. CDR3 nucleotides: TGTGCCAGCAGCTGGACAGACATGAACACTGAAGCTTTCTTT. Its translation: CASSWTDMNTEAFF.

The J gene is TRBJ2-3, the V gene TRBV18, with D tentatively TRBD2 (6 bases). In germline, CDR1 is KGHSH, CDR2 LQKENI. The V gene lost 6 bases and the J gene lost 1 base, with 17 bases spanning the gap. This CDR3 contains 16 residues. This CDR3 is CASSLSVLAGTDTQYF. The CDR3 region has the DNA TGTGCCAGCTCCCTTTCGGTGTTAGCGGGCACAGATACGCAGTATTTT.